The source of this TCR beta chain is a study of T cell repertoires in cytomegalovirus infection. Notes on the study in general: Carriage of CMV together with the relevant HLA was identifiable through cumulative public TCR beta family frequency.

Turning to this clonotype: Its specificity is unknown.

This CDR3 comprises 12 residues. Deletions cut 11 bases from V and 8 bases from J, with 18 bases between. A single record per CDR3 protein comes from TCRdb applying MiXCR to the reads. The sample lists about 50,000 distinct CDR3 sequences, about 19% seen once, with just under 80% in the top ten. The specimen was CD8+ T cells from cultured PBMCs, collected from culture after CMV antigen stimulation. The chain is built from TRBV12-3 or TRBV12-4 and TRBJ1-2; possibly TRBD1 for D (6 bases). This TCR was recovered from a human donor in good health (CMV status not recorded). Some clones in this sample may be carry-over from other donors' samples. CDR3 sequence: CAVGGLGGGYTF. The CDR3 bases are TGTGCCGTCGGGGGTTTAGGGGGAGGCTACACCTTC.